This T cell receptor beta chain emerged from a study of blood T cell repertoires in COVID-19. On the study more broadly: Sites across the United States, Italy and Spain contributed samples from acute and convalescent COVID-19. PBMCs, B-cell-depleted T cells, or T cells were the source of the cDNA or gDNA that made up the material.

This CDR3 region has 16 residues. The germline V gene has CDR1 MNHEY and CDR2 SMNVEV (reference sequence). The J segment lost 7 bases and the V segment lost 3 bases, leaving 7 bases of the junction unmatched. Methods used by the authors: Amplified reference gene primers provided the basis for estimating nucleated cell counts. Clones were read by immunoSEQ multiplex PCR, and TCRdb kept only the in-frame ones, dropping some. V and J calls and clone size follow that table, whereas D and trimming were derived from the DNA. The sample contains fewer than 250,000 clones, around 88% of which appear only once.

What was sequenced was peripheral blood. The TCR sequence derives from a woman between 45 and 65 years old with acute or convalescent COVID-19. The rearrangement links TRBV27 to TRBJ1-6; TRBD1 aligns across 9 bases. CDR3 amino acids: CASSFGTGILNSPLHF. CDR3 bases: TGTGCCAGCAGTTTCGGGACAGGGATTCTAAATTCACCCCTCCACTTT.